Included here is one T cell receptor beta chain sequence, with context. Its specificity is not known. A much larger clone lies a single base off, so this may be a read error. The CDR3 does not end in the conserved phenylalanine or tryptophan, so this is likely a read error. This record comes from a study of tumor-infiltrating lymphocytes in primary liver carcinoma. Whole-study context: Tumors measured roughly 4.2 to 11 cm and were stage T1-T3 N0M0.

Production of TCR beta cDNA used 500 ng total RNA together with a constant-region primer. Nested multiplex PCR, run for three rounds with slightly modified ARM-PCR, yielded TCR beta libraries. One entry per CDR3 protein results from TCRdb running MiXCR on the multiplex PCR reads. Of about 300,000 distinct CDR3 sequences listed, about 60% are singletons. The authors took blood RNA from unsorted whole blood and also extracted germline DNA. Chronic HBV infection, untreated so far, was present in the patients. Study results and caveats: Blood had a significantly lower top-250-clone fraction than tumors did (p = 0.039).

Sequenced input: peripheral blood. The sequence came from a man aged 35 to 55 with primary liver carcinoma and hepatitis B virus infection.

CDR3 DNA sequence: TGTGCCAGCTTCAGGGACGCCTACGAGCAGTACCTC. Residues: CASFRDAYEQYL. The genes are TRBV6-1 and TRBJ2-7; TRBD1 or TRBD2 may be the D gene (5 bases each). The CDR3 totals 12 residues. Trimming pared 8 bases from V and 2 bases from J, leaving 10 bases between. Germline assignment: CDR1 MNHNS and CDR2 SASEGT.